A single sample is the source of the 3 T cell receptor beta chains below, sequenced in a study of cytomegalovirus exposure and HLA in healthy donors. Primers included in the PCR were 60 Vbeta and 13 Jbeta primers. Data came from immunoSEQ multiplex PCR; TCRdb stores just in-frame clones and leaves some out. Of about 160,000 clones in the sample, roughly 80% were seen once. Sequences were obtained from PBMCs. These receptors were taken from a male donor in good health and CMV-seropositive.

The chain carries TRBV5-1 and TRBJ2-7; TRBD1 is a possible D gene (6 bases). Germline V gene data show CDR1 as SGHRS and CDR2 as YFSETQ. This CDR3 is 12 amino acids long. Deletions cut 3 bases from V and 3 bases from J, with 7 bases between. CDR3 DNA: TGCGCCAGCAGCTCGGACAGCTACGAGCAGTACTTC. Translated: CASSSDSYEQYF.

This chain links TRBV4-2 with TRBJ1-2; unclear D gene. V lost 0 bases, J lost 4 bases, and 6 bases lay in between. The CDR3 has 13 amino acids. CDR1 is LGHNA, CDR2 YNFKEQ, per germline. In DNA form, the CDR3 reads TGTGCCAGCAGCCAAGAAGCCGTCTATGGCTACACCTTC. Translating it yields CASSQEAVYGYTF.

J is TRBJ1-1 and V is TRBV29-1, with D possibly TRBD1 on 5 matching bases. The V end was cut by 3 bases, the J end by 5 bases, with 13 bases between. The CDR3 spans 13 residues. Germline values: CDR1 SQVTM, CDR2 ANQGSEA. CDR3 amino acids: CSVERQGGTEAFF. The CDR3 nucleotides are TGCAGCGTTGAGCGGCAGGGAGGGACTGAAGCTTTCTTT.